This entry features one T cell receptor beta chain sequence. This specimen belongs to a study of T cell repertoires in cytomegalovirus infection. From the reads, TCRdb called clonotypes with MiXCR, one entry per CDR3 protein. The table has some 180,000 distinct CDR3 sequences, about a sixth seen once. Trimming took 0 bases from V and 0 from J, leaving 9 bases between them. The CDR3 has 15 residues. Germline CDR1 is SGHDT and CDR2 is YYEEEE. V usage is TRBV5-6 and J usage is TRBJ1-1; D unresolved. The sequence was collected from a human donor in good health (CMV status not recorded). Some clones in this sample may be carry-over from other donors' samples. The sample taken for sequencing was CD8+ T cells from PBMCs. CDR3 in amino acids: CASSLDGHLNTEAFF. For the CDR3, the DNA is TGTGCCAGCAGCTTGGACGGGCACTTGAACACTGAAGCTTTCTTT.